Given below is one TCR beta chain in context. The sample originates from a study of blood T cell repertoires in COVID-19. Original data processing: How many nucleated cells were present was estimated from reference gene primer amplification. Assay: immunoSEQ multiplex PCR; the TCRdb copy retains only in-frame clones and omits some. D and trimming were read from the DNA, whereas the V and J calls and clone size are those reported in that table. This sample yields more than 70,000 clones, of which around 84% are seen a single time; 22% belongs to the top ten. CDR3 length equals 14 residues. V dropped 3 bases and J dropped 1 base, with 9 bases sitting between them. Germline V CDR1 and CDR2: LGHNA, YNFKEQ.

What was sequenced was peripheral blood. The rearrangement joins TRBV4-2 to TRBJ1-2; possible D gene TRBD1, 5 bases. This receptor was obtained from a woman older than 75 in a cohort sampled during active or convalescent COVID-19. CDR3 protein: CASSQVTVNYGYTF. In nucleotides, the CDR3 is TGTGCCAGCAGCCAGGTGACAGTTAACTATGGCTACACCTTC.